This passage covers 29 T cell receptor beta chains from one sample sequenced in a study of control samples from healthy donors and cancer patients. Assay used: immunoSEQ multiplex PCR; TCRdb lists only in-frame clones, some missing. The sample has about 160,000 clones, 80% to 90% seen once. Sequencing was performed on blood. The source is a young man in good health.

There are a few counts of this clone. The rearrangement joins TRBV5-6 to TRBJ2-1; TRBD2 matches at 8 bases. The germline V gene has CDR1 SGHDT and CDR2 YYEEEE. The ends lost 6 bases at V and 0 bases at J; junction bases unmatched: 2. The CDR3 totals 14 residues. In DNA form, the CDR3 reads TGTGCCAGCACGGGGGGGAGCTCCTACAATGAGCAGTTCTTC. This encodes CASTGGSSYNEQFF.

The chain employs TRBV9 and TRBJ1-2; a weak D match, TRBD1 (5 bases). The CDR3 spans 15 residues. Germline CDR1 and CDR2: SGDLS and YYNGEE. The V gene lost 2 bases and the J gene lost 5 bases, with 16 bases spanning the gap. The CDR3 loop reads CASSVQSGVNYGYTF. The CDR3, as DNA: TGTGCCAGCAGCGTTCAATCGGGGGTGAATTATGGCTACACCTTC.

V gene TRBV6-2 or TRBV6-3 combines with J gene TRBJ1-1; 7 bases are a match to TRBD1. Germline V CDR1 and CDR2: MNHEY, SVGEGT. The CDR3 is 13 residues long. Trimming at V came to 4 bases and at J to 7 bases, leaving 6 bases not matched to a gene. The CDR3 spells CASSSGQIIEAFF. In DNA, the CDR3 is TGTGCCAGCAGTTCGGGACAGATTATTGAAGCTTTCTTT.

The chain recombines TRBV11-2 with TRBJ2-7, with D perhaps assigned TRBD1 or TRBD2 (5 bases each). V gave up 6 bases and J gave up 6 bases, with 9 bases separating them. Germline V lookup: CDR1 SGHAT, CDR2 FQNNGV. The CDR3 is made up of 11 amino acids. The CDR3 spells CASSSGPEQYF. The CDR3 DNA reads TGTGCCAGCAGTTCGGGACCCGAGCAGTACTTC.

This clone has a single count. The V gene is TRBV12-3 or TRBV12-4, the J gene TRBJ2-7; D not resolved. CDR3 length: 12 residues. Trimming shortened V by 4 bases and J by 3 bases, and 7 bases separated the two germline ends. CDR3 residues: CASSSGVYEQYF. The CDR3 DNA is TGTGCCAGCAGTTCTGGGGTCTACGAGCAGTACTTC.

The V gene is TRBV7-9, the J gene TRBJ1-1; D perhaps matches TRBD1 (6 bases). V gave up 6 bases and J gave up 10 bases, with 15 bases separating them. The CDR3 totals 12 residues. Germline lookup yields CDR1 SEHNR and CDR2 FQNEAQ (reference sequence). The CDR3 DNA is TGTGCCAGCAGACGAGACAGGAGGACAGCTTTCTTT. This encodes CASRRDRRTAFF.

The genes are TRBV27 and TRBJ1-6, with TRBD1 matching over 7 bases. The junction had 7 bases not matched to a gene; V was cut back by 2 bases and J by 9 bases. The CDR3 runs to 15 residues. CDR1 MNHEY and CDR2 SMNVEV come from the germline V gene (reference sequence). The CDR3 is CASSLEQGLTSPLHF. CDR3 bases: TGTGCCAGCAGTTTAGAACAGGGGTTGACTTCACCCCTCCACTTT.

The chain is built from TRBV14 and TRBJ2-2; D possibly corresponds to TRBD1 (5 bases). Germline V CDR1 and CDR2: SGHDN, FVKESK. The CDR3 spans 14 residues. Trimming shortened V by 4 bases and J by 4 bases, and 10 bases separated the two germline ends. The CDR3 DNA reads as TGTGCCAGCAGCCCAGGGTGGGCCACCGGGGAGCTGTTTTTT. This sequence encodes CASSPGWATGELFF.

The chain employs TRBV10-1 and TRBJ1-2, with no clear D. Trimming stripped 6 bases from V and 8 bases from J, with 4 bases between. The CDR3 loop spans 9 amino acids. CDR1 is WNHNN and CDR2 is SYGVQD in the germline V gene (reference sequence). The CDR3, as DNA: TGCGCCAGCAGAGTCGGCTACACCTTC. Amino acid sequence: CASRVGYTF.

J is TRBJ1-4 and V is TRBV3-1 (or the pseudogene TRBV3-2), with D hard to call. V lost 3 bases and J 12 bases, leaving 14 bases between the germline ends. The germline V gene has CDR1 LGHDT and CDR2 YNNKEL (reference sequence). CDR3 size: 13 residues. As DNA, the CDR3 is TGTGCCAGCAGCCAGATCCTCGCGGTGGAACTGTTTTTT. Residues: CASSQILAVELFF.

This clone was detected ten times or more. The chain couples TRBV19 to TRBJ1-2; D call uncertain. Trimming pared 7 bases from V and 3 bases from J, leaving 3 bases between. The CDR3 extends over 10 amino acids. Germline loops: CDR1 LNHDA, CDR2 SQIVND (reference sequence). CDR3 residues: CASTDYGYTF. Written as DNA, the CDR3 is TGTGCCAGTACCGACTATGGCTACACCTTC.

V gene TRBV6-2 or TRBV6-3 combines with J gene TRBJ1-2; 7 bases fit TRBD1. Germline assignment: CDR1 MNHEY and CDR2 SVGEGT. The CDR3 consists of 13 residues. Trimming at V came to 4 bases and at J to 11 bases, leaving 10 bases not matched to a gene. The CDR3 sequence: CASSFTQGGAYTF. The CDR3 nucleotides are TGTGCCAGCAGTTTCACTCAAGGGGGCGCGTACACCTTC.

DNA for the CDR3: TGTGCCAGCAGGGTGACAGTTTGGACCGGGGAGCTGTTTTTT. Protein sequence: CASRVTVWTGELFF. V usage is TRBV27 and J usage is TRBJ2-2; D is perhaps TRBD1 (5 bases). The CDR3 consists of 14 residues. The germline V and J ends were trimmed by 6 bases and 5 bases, with 13 bases remaining between them. Germline CDR1 and CDR2: MNHEY and SMNVEV (reference sequence).

This sequence joins TRBV6-5 and TRBJ1-2; D possibly corresponds to TRBD1 (6 bases). This CDR3 is built from 12 residues. CDR1 and CDR2 from the germline V gene are MNHEY and SVGAGI. V lost 5 bases, J lost 5 bases, and 9 bases lay in between. CDR3 residues: CASSRTAYGYTF. CDR3 nucleotide sequence: TGTGCCAGCAGTCGGACAGCATATGGCTACACCTTC.

The gene calls are TRBV6-5 and TRBJ1-1; a possible D gene is TRBD1 (5 bases). Germline CDR1 reads MNHEY; CDR2 reads SVGAGI. The CDR3 has 12 residues. Between the trimmed V and J ends, which lost 2 bases and 8 bases, there was a span of 9 bases. DNA of the CDR3: TGTGCCAGCAGTTACGGGGGGTCAGAAGCTTTCTTT. It is translated as CASSYGGSEAFF.

The chain recombines TRBV5-1 with TRBJ2-1; either TRBD1 or TRBD2 may fit D (6 bases each). Germline V gene lookup returns CDR1 SGHRS and CDR2 YFSETQ. The CDR3 spans 16 residues. The V gene lost 0 bases and the J gene lost 3 bases, with 13 bases spanning the gap. The CDR3 protein is CASSLGAEGGYNEQFF. The CDR3 DNA reads as TGCGCCAGCAGCTTGGGGGCCGAGGGGGGCTACAATGAGCAGTTCTTC.

The rearrangement joins TRBV6-5 to TRBJ2-1, with TRBD1 matching over 9 bases. Germline V lookup: CDR1 MNHEY, CDR2 SVGAGI. There are 15 residues in the CDR3. After removal of 2 bases from V and 13 bases from J, the junction contained 12 bases not matched to a gene. The CDR3 loop is CASSYQGTGFFDQFF. The CDR3 region has the DNA TGTGCCAGCAGTTACCAAGGGACAGGGTTTTTCGACCAGTTCTTC.

V usage is TRBV5-6 and J usage is TRBJ2-5; D call uncertain. V was cut by 0 bases and J by 6 bases, with 12 bases left in between. CDR1 and CDR2 from the germline V gene are SGHDT and YYEEEE. The CDR3 extends over 14 amino acids. The CDR3: CASSLDGGWKTQYF. CDR3 bases: TGTGCCAGCAGCTTGGACGGTGGATGGAAGACCCAGTACTTC.

The chain links TRBV4-3 to TRBJ2-5; 9 nucleotides align to TRBD2. CDR3 length equals 15 residues. With 0 bases clipped from V and 4 bases from J, the junction kept 3 bases outside the gene matches. The germline V gene has CDR1 LGHNA and CDR2 YSLEER. The CDR3 region is CASSQELLAGETQYF. DNA of the CDR3: TGCGCCAGCAGCCAAGAGTTACTAGCGGGAGAGACCCAGTACTTC.

This clone was picked up one time. The V call is TRBV28, the J call TRBJ2-1, with 10 bases matching TRBD2. CDR3 size: 14 residues. V shed 4 bases, J shed 9 bases, and the junction held 6 bases outside the gene matches. Germline CDR1 reads MDHEN; CDR2 reads SYDVKM. CDR3 nucleotide sequence: TGTGCCAGCAGTTCCCTAGCGGGAGTAGTTGAGCAGTTCTTC. Its protein is CASSSLAGVVEQFF. The whole variable domain, remainder taken from reference TRBV28 and TRBJ2-1, is DVKVTQSSRYLVKRTGEKVFLECVQDMDHENMFWYRQDPGLGLRLIYFSYDVKMKEKGDIPEGYSVSREKKERFSLILESASTNQTSMYLCASSSLAGVVEQFFGPGTRLTVL.

V is TRBV11-3 and J is TRBJ2-1; 7 positions match TRBD2. V lost 5 bases and J lost 1; bases outside the gene matches: 2. Germline V gene lookup returns CDR1 SGHNT and CDR2 YENEEA. The CDR3 is 14 amino acids. The CDR3 DNA follows: TGTGCCAGCAGCCCGGGGGGTTCCTACAATGAGCAGTTCTTC. This sequence encodes CASSPGGSYNEQFF. The full variable domain, completed using reference TRBV11-3 and TRBJ2-1, is EAGVVQSPRYKIIEKKQPVAFWCNPISGHNTLYWYLQNLGQGPELLIRYENEEAVDDSQLPKDRFSAERLKGVDSTLKIQPAELGDSAVYLCASSPGGSYNEQFFGPGTRLTVL.

The chain employs TRBV5-1 and TRBJ2-6; D remains unclear. V lost 0 bases and J lost 1, with 14 bases in between. The germline V gene has CDR1 SGHRS and CDR2 YFSETQ. CDR3 length: 18 amino acids. The CDR3 DNA follows: TGCGCCAGCAGCTTGGAAGAGCTCTCCTGGTCTGGGGCCAACGTCCTGACTTTC. This encodes CASSLEELSWSGANVLTF.

This clone appeared a single time. The chain uses TRBV5-1 and TRBJ1-5; TRBD1 matches 7 bases. Trimming took 0 bases from V and 6 from J; bases not matched to a gene: 6. The CDR3 has 15 amino acids. The V gene's germline CDR1 is SGHRS and CDR2 YFSETQ. The CDR3 sequence: CASSLEGGAGQPQHF. The CDR3 nucleotides are TGCGCCAGCAGCTTGGAAGGGGGCGCGGGTCAGCCCCAGCATTTT.

In its sample, this clone was seen once. This chain connects TRBV6-5 to TRBJ2-3; no clear D gene. V lost 2 bases, J lost 0 bases, and 12 bases lay in between. This CDR3 has 16 amino acids. Germline V gives CDR1 MNHEY, CDR2 SVGAGI. The CDR3: CASSYGLGRSTDTQYF. The CDR3 DNA reads as TGTGCCAGCAGTTACGGGCTTGGCAGAAGCACAGATACGCAGTATTTT.

The gene calls are TRBV7-9 and TRBJ1-4; D gene ambiguous. V gave up 4 bases and J gave up 1 base, with 19 bases separating them. The CDR3 length is 18 residues. Per germline, CDR1 SEHNR and CDR2 FQNEAQ (reference sequence). CDR3 sequence (DNA): TGTGCCAGCAGCTCAATGCGGACCTCCTGGGTAACTAATGAAAAACTGTTTTTT. It is translated as CASSSMRTSWVTNEKLFF.

The rearrangement joins TRBV29-1 to TRBJ2-3; D may be TRBD2 (6 bases). V shed 4 bases and J shed 4 bases, with 15 bases lying between them. This CDR3 spans 14 amino acids. CDR1 is SQVTM, CDR2 ANQGSEA, per germline. The CDR3 reads CSVVRLVSADTQYF. The CDR3 DNA is TGCAGCGTTGTCAGACTAGTTAGCGCAGATACGCAGTATTTT.

This chain joins TRBV6-2 or TRBV6-3 and TRBJ2-1; maybe TRBD2 (6 bases). Germline V gene sequence: CDR1 MNHEY, CDR2 SVGEGT. CDR3 length: 14 residues. V lost 5 bases and J 4 bases, leaving 12 bases between the germline ends. This CDR3 is CASSLGLLYNEQFF. CDR3 in DNA: TGTGCCAGCAGTCTGGGACTCTTATACAATGAGCAGTTCTTC.

The rearrangement joins TRBV7-6 to TRBJ1-1; TRBD1 matches at 7 bases. The CDR3 loop spans 16 amino acids. Germline loops: CDR1 SGHVS, CDR2 FNYEAQ. J lost 3 bases, V lost 5 bases, and 12 bases had no gene match. The CDR3 loop is CASSHLVLDRDTEAFF. The DNA for the CDR3 is TGTGCCAGCAGCCACTTGGTACTTGACAGGGACACTGAAGCTTTCTTT.

The chain employs TRBV7-6 and TRBJ2-7, with D unresolved. V was cut by 6 bases and J by 6 bases, with 18 bases left in between. The CDR3 contains 14 residues. Germline V gene sequence: CDR1 SGHVS, CDR2 FNYEAQ. The CDR3 DNA follows: TGTGCCAGCAGTTACGGTATAATGGTTCCCGAGCAGTACTTC. Its translation: CASSYGIMVPEQYF.